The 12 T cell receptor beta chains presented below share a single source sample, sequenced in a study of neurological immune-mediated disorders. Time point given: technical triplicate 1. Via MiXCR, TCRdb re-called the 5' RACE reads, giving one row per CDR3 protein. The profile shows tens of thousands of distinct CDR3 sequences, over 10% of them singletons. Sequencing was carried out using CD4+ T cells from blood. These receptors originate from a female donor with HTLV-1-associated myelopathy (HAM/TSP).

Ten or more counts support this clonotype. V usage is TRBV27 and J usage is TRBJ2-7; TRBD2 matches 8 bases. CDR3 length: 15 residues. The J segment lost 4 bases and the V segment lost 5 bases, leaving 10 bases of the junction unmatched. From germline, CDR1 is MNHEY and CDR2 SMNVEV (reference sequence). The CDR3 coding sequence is TGTGCCAGCAGTGACACCGGGACTAGTCGGTACGAGCAGTACTTC. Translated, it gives CASSDTGTSRYEQYF.

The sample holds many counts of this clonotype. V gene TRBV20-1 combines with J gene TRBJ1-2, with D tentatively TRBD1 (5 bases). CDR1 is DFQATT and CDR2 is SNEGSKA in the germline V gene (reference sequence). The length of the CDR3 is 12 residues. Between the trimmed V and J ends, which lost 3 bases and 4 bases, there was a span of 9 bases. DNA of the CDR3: TGCAGTGCTAGTTCGAGGGGCTATGGCTACACCTTC. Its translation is CSASSRGYGYTF.

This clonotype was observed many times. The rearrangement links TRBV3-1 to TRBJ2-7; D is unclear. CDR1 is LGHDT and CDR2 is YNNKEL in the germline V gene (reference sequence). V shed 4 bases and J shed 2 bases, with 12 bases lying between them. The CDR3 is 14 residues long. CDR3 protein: CASSPLGRPYEQYF. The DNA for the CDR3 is TGTGCCAGCAGCCCCCTGGGTCGGCCCTACGAGCAGTACTTC.

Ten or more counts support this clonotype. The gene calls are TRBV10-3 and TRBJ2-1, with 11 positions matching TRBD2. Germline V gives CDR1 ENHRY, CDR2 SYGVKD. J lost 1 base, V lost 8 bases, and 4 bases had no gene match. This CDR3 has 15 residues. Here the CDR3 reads CAIAGTSGSYNEQFF. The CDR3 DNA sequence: TGTGCCATCGCGGGGACTAGCGGATCCTACAATGAGCAGTTCTTC.

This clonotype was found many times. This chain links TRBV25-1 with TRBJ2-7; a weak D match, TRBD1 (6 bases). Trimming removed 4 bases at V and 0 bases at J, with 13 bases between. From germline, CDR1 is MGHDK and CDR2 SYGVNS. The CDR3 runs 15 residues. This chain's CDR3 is CASSASGQHSYEQYF. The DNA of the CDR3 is TGTGCCAGCAGTGCATCCGGACAGCACTCCTACGAGCAGTACTTC.

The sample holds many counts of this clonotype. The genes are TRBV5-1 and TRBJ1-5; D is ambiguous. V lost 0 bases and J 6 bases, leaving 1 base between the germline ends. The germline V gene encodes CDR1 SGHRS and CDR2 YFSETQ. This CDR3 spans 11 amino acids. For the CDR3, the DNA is TGCGCCAGCAGCTTGGTTCAGCCCCAGCATTTT. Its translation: CASSLVQPQHF. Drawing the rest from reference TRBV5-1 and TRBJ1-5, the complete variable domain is KAGVTQTPRYLIKTRGQQVTLSCSPISGHRSVSWYQQTPGQGLQFLFEYFSETQRNKGNFPGRFSGRQFSNSRSEMNVSTLELGDSALYLCASSLVQPQHFGDGTRLSIL.

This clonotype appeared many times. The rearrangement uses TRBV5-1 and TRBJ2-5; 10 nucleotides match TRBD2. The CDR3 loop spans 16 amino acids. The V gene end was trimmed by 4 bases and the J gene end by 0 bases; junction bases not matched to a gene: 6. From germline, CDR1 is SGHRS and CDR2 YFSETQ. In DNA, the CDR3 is TGCGCCAGCAGCCCTACTAGCGGGGCTAACCAAGAGACCCAGTACTTC. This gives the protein CASSPTSGANQETQYF.

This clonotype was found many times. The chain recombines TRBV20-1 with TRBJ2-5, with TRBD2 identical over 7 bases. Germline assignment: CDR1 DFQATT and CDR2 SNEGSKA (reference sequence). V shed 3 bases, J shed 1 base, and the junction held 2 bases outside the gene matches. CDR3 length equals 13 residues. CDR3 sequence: CSARQRGQETQYF. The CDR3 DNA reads TGCAGTGCTAGGCAGCGGGGCCAAGAGACCCAGTACTTC.

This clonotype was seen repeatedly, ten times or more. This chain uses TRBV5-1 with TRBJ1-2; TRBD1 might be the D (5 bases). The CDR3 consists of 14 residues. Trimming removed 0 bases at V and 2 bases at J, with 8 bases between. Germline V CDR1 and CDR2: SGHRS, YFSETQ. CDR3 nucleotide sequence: TGCGCCAGCAGCTTGGAATCAGGGAACTATGGCTACACCTTC. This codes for CASSLESGNYGYTF.

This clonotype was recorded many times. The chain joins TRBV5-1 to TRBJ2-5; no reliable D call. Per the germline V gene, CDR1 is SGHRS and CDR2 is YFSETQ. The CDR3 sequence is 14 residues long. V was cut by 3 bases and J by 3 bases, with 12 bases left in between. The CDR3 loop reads CASSWTDLEETQYF. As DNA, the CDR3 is TGCGCCAGCAGCTGGACCGACTTGGAAGAGACCCAGTACTTC.

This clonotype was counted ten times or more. The CDR3 region has the DNA TGTGCCAGCAGTCCCCTGCCGGGGTCTGAAGCTTTCTTT. Translation: CASSPLPGSEAFF. The genes are TRBV12-3 or TRBV12-4 and TRBJ1-1; no clear D. V dropped 5 bases and J dropped 6 bases, with 13 bases sitting between them. The CDR3 has 13 residues.

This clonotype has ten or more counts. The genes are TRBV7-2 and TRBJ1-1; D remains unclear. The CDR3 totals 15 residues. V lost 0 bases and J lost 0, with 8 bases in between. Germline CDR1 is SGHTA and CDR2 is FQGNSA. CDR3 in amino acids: CASSLARLLNTEAFF. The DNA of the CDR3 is TGTGCCAGCAGCTTAGCGCGGTTACTGAACACTGAAGCTTTCTTT. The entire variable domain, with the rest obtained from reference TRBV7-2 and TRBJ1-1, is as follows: GAGVSQSPSNKVTEKGKDVELRCDPISGHTALYWYRQSLGQGLEFLIYFQGNSAPDKSGLPSDRFSAERTGGSVSTLTIQRTQQEDSAVYLCASSLARLLNTEAFFGQGTRLTVV.